This TCR beta chain was sequenced during a study of beta chain features in type 1 diabetes. General study points: A pattern of fewer insertions and more deletions at VDJ junctions was seen in type 1 diabetes patients. PCR might pick shorter templates more often, in the same way for patients and controls. Compared with healthy donors, patients appeared to share more similar naive, central memory and regulatory TCRB repertoires. Highly expressing activated T cells could be over-counted with a cDNA template.

A word on this clone: Its antigen is as yet unknown.

Sequencing targeted expressed TCRB transcripts, as all isolated RNA had been reverse transcribed. Clones were sequenced by immunoSEQ multiplex PCR, and TCRdb holds only the in-frame ones, with some missing. The sample carries roughly 120,000 clones, about 40% recorded once. This CDR3 is 15 amino acids long. Per the germline V gene, CDR1 is MNHEY and CDR2 is SMNVEV (reference sequence). V gave up 5 bases and J gave up 4 bases; unmatched junction bases: 3. V gene TRBV27 combines with J gene TRBJ2-5; 14 nucleotides agree with TRBD2. This clonotype was obtained from a woman younger than 30 in good health. Specimen: stem cell memory CD4+ T cells from blood. The CDR3 DNA sequence: TGTGCCAGCAGTCAGGGACTAGCGGGAGTAGAGACCCAGTACTTC. This translates into CASSQGLAGVETQYF.